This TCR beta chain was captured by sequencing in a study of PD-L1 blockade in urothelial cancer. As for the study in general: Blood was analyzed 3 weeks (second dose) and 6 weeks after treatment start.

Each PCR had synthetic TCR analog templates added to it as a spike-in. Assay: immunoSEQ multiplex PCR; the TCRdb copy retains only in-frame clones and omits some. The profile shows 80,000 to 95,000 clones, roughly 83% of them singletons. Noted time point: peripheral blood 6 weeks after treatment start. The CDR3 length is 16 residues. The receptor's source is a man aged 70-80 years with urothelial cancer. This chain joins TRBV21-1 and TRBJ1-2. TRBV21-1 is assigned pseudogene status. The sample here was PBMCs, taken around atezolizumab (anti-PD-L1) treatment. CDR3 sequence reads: CASQLGRWGCGYGYTF. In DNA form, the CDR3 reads TGTGCCAGCCAATTAGGGAGGTGGGGGTGCGGCTATGGCTACACCTTC.